This paragraph covers one TCR beta chain sequence. Assay: immunoSEQ multiplex PCR; the TCRdb copy retains only in-frame clones and omits some. Seen here are thousands of clones, about 40% observed once, and the top ten hold around a sixth. This specimen belongs to a study of CXCR4 blockade with PD-1 therapy in pancreatic cancer. No neoadjuvant therapy was given before resection to the patients supplying these archived tumor blocks. V gave up 6 bases and J gave up 6 bases; unmatched junction bases: 1. The CDR3 contains 11 residues. Germline V CDR1 and CDR2: GTSNPN, SVGIG (reference sequence). The chain carries TRBV30 and TRBJ2-3, with 9 bases identical to TRBD1. This clonotype was sampled from a human donor with pancreatic ductal adenocarcinoma. The specimen was tumor tissue. CDR3 protein: CACDRGDTQYF. For the CDR3, the DNA is TGTGCCTGTGACAGGGGGGATACGCAGTATTTT.